The rows below give T cell receptor beta chains drawn from one sample of a study of shared clonotypes between healthy human individuals. Produced via immunoSEQ multiplex PCR; TCRdb's table is partial and in-frame only. The table lists roughly 550,000 clones, 95% to 96% of them singletons. Sequencing input: naive CD8+ T cells sorted from blood. These receptors all come from a woman in her thirties in good health. The CDR3 runs from the conserved cysteine through the conserved F or W. The D gene is left open where the match is weak. The size entry is marked missing in some rows and otherwise reads once, few, many or a size class.

>.|TRBJ1-6|TRBV27|.
CASTNGLAPLHF
TGTGCCAGCACGAACGGCCTCGCGCCCCTCCACTTT
>.|TRBJ2-1|TRBV7-9|.
CASSLGAANGYNEQFF
TGTGCCAGCAGCTTGGGTGCAGCAAATGGTTACAATGAGCAGTTCTTC
>.|TRBJ2-1|TRBV7-8|once
CASFGDWGDEQFF
TGTGCCAGCTTCGGGGACTGGGGTGATGAGCAGTTCTTC
>.|TRBJ2-7|TRBV11-2|.
CASSPFGGIQTYEQYF
TGTGCCAGCAGCCCCTTTGGGGGCATCCAAACCTACGAGCAGTACTTC
>.|TRBJ1-2|TRBV28|.
CASSFFPNGAGGGYTF
TGTGCCAGCAGCTTTTTTCCTAATGGGGCCGGCGGTGGCTACACCTTC
>.|TRBJ2-1|TRBV19|.
CASSPRTRGYQFF
TGTGCCAGTAGCCCCCGGACCCGGGGGTATCAGTTCTTC
>TRBD2|TRBJ2-5|TRBV27|.
CASSLLAGVRETQYF
TGTGCCAGCAGTTTACTAGCGGGAGTTAGGGAGACCCAGTACTTC
>.|TRBJ2-5|TRBV27|.
CASSFWGQETQYF
TGTGCCAGCAGCTTTTGGGGCCAAGAGACCCAGTACTTC
>.|TRBJ2-3|TRBV11-2|.
CASTPAQGVTQYF
TGTGCCAGCACCCCGGCTCAGGGAGTTACGCAGTATTTT
>.|TRBJ1-5|TRBV28|.
CASSLNGQPQHF
TGTGCCAGCAGCCTTAATGGTCAGCCCCAGCATTTT
>TRBD1|TRBJ2-5|TRBV9|.
CASSPETGTGGQETQYF
TGTGCCAGCAGCCCGGAAACCGGGACAGGGGGTCAAGAGACCCAGTACTTC
>TRBD2|TRBJ2-5|TRBV2|.
CASRYRDYLQETQYF
TGTGCCAGCAGGTACCGGGACTACCTTCAAGAGACCCAGTACTTC
>.|TRBJ2-7|TRBV25-1|.
CASTPGAGLEFF
TGTGCCAGCACCCCGGGGGCCGGACTGGAATTCTTC
>.|TRBJ2-1|TRBV25-1|.
CASKGRSSYNEQFF
TGTGCCAGCAAAGGACGCAGCTCCTACAATGAGCAGTTCTTC
>TRBD1|TRBJ1-2|TRBV6-6|.
CASSYPGTGDDGYTF
TGTGCCAGCAGTTACCCCGGGACAGGGGATGATGGCTACACCTTC
>TRBD2|TRBJ2-5|TRBV7-9|.
CASLGGTSLGYETQYF
TGTGCCAGCTTAGGAGGGACTAGCTTGGGTTACGAGACCCAGTACTTC
>TRBD2|TRBJ2-7|TRBV7-2|.
CASSGEGLAGGYEQYF
TGTGCCAGCAGTGGGGAGGGGCTAGCGGGAGGGTACGAGCAGTACTTC
>TRBD2|TRBJ2-1|TRBV27|.
CASSRGLAAYNEQFF
TGTGCCAGCAGTCGGGGACTAGCAGCCTACAATGAGCAGTTCTTC
>.|TRBJ1-5|TRBV28|.
CASSFFGGRVVQPQHF
TGTGCCAGCAGTTTCTTCGGGGGCAGGGTGGTACAGCCCCAGCATTTT
>.|TRBJ2-7|TRBV5-6|.
CASSLGASLSYEQYF
TGTGCCAGCAGCTTGGGGGCCAGTCTATCCTACGAGCAGTACTTC
>TRBD1|TRBJ1-5|TRBV27|once
CASSYRGSNQPQHF
TGTGCCAGCAGTTACAGGGGTAGCAATCAGCCCCAGCATTTT
>.|TRBJ1-5|TRBV19|once
CASSMSGYSNQPQHF
TGTGCCAGTAGTATGTCAGGGTATAGCAATCAGCCCCAGCATTTT
>.|TRBJ2-3|TRBV15|.
CATSRSGDTQYF
TGTGCCACCAGCCGTTCTGGGGATACGCAGTATTTT
>.|TRBJ1-2|TRBV30|few
CACRPPRGYTF
TGTGCCTGTCGTCCGCCTCGGGGCTACACCTTC
>.|TRBJ1-2|TRBV5-6|.
CASSLDSFYGYTF
TGTGCCAGCAGCTTGGACAGCTTCTATGGCTACACCTTC
>TRBD1|TRBJ2-2|TRBV6-1|.
CASSETWGIGQGRPGELFF
TGTGCCAGCAGTGAAACTTGGGGTATTGGACAGGGGCGTCCCGGGGAGCTGTTTTTT
>.|TRBJ1-2|TRBV30|.
CAWRQSYGYTF
TGTGCCTGGAGGCAGTCTTATGGCTACACCTTC
>.|TRBJ2-2|TRBV5-4|once
CASSKSLADTGELFF
TGTGCCAGCAGCAAAAGCCTGGCCGACACCGGGGAGCTGTTTTTT
>.|TRBJ2-2|TRBV2|.
CASSDGSLGPRNTGELFF
TGTGCCAGCAGTGACGGTTCGTTGGGACCAAGAAACACCGGGGAGCTGTTTTTT
>TRBD2|TRBJ2-2|TRBV4-1|.
CASSLTSGTDTGELFF
TGCGCCAGCAGCCTTACTAGCGGGACCGACACCGGGGAGCTGTTTTTT
>TRBD1|TRBJ1-2|TRBV27|.
CASSFGQGAGGYTF
TGTGCCAGCAGTTTTGGACAGGGGGCAGGTGGCTACACCTTC
>.|TRBJ2-4|TRBV19|.
CASSIEEWRDIQYF
TGTGCCAGTAGTATAGAAGAGTGGAGGGACATTCAGTACTTC
>.|TRBJ1-3|TRBV27|.
CASSLGIPGSTIYF
TGTGCCAGCAGTTTAGGGATTCCAGGAAGCACCATATATTTT
>TRBD2|TRBJ2-1|TRBV29-1|.
CSVVGLAGGNEQFF
TGCAGCGTTGTTGGACTAGCGGGAGGCAATGAGCAGTTCTTC